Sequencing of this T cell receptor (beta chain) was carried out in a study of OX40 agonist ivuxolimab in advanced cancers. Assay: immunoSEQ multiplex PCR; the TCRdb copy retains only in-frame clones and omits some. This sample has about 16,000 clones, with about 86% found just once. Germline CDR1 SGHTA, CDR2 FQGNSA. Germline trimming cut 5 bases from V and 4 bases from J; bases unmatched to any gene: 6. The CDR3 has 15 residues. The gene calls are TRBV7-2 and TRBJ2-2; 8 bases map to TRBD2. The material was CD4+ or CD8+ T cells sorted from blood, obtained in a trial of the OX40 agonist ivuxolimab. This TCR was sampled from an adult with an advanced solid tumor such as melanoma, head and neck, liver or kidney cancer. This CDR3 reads CASSKKAGGTGELFF. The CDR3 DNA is TGTGCCAGCAGCAAAAAGGCGGGGGGCACCGGGGAGCTGTTTTTT.